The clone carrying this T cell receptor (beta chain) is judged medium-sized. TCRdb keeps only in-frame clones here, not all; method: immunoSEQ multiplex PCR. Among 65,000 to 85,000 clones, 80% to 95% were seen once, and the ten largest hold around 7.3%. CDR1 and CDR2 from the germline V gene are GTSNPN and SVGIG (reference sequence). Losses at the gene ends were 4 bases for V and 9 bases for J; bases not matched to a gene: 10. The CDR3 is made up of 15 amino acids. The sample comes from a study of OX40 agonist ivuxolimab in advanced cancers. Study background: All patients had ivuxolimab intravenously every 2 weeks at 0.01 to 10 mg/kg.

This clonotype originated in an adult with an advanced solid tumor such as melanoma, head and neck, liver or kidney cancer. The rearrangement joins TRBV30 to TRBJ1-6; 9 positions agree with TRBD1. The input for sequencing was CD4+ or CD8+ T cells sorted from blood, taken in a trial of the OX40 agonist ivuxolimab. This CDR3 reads CAWTQWTGESSPLHF. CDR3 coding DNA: TGTGCCTGGACTCAATGGACAGGGGAAAGTTCACCCCTCCACTTT.